This TCR beta chain was observed in a study of shared clonotypes between healthy human individuals. General study results and limits: Sequencing depth was expected to influence donor clonotype sharing.

As concerns this clone: Its antigen is still unknown.

CDR3 length equals 15 residues. CDR1 and CDR2 (germline): MDHEN, SYDVKM. V was clipped by 7 bases and J by 4 bases, with 19 bases between them. Sequencing was performed with immunoSEQ multiplex PCR; in TCRdb, only in-frame clones are kept and a portion is missing. The data contain around 500,000 clones, more than 65% of them singletons. This sequence was found in a woman between 35 and 50 years old in good health. Some clones in this sample may be carry-over from other donors' samples. Sequencing input: PBMCs. The V call is TRBV28, the J call TRBJ2-5; the D gene is possibly TRBD1 (6 bases). The CDR3 spells CASIEQGRGLETQYF. CDR3 in DNA: TGTGCCAGCATTGAACAGGGTCGAGGTCTAGAGACCCAGTACTTC.